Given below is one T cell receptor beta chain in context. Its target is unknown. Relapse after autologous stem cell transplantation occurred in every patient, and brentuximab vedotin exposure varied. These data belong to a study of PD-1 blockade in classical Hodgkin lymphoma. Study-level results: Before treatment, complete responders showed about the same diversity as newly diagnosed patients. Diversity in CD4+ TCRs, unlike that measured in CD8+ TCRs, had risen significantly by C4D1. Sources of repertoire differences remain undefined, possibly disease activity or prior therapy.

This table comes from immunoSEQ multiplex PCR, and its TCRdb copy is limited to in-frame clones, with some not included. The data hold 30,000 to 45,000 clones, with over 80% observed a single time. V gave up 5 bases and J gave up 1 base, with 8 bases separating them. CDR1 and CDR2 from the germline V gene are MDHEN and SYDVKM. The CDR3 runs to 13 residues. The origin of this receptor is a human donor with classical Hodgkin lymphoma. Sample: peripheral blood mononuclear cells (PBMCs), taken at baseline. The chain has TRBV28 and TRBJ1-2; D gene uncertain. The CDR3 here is CASSPGSNYGYTF. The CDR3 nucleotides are TGTGCCAGCAGTCCCGGAAGTAACTATGGCTACACCTTC.